This passage covers 12 T cell receptor beta chains from one sample sequenced in a study of blood T cell repertoires in COVID-19. Method: immunoSEQ multiplex PCR; TCRdb's copy keeps in-frame clones and lacks some. Of approximately 230,000 clones listed, around 84% are singletons. The sequenced sample was peripheral blood. Every receptor here comes from a man between 25 and 39 years old with active or convalescent COVID-19.

This sequence joins TRBV4-1 and TRBJ2-5, with D uncertain. This CDR3 is 14 amino acids long. V was shortened by 5 bases and J by 4 bases, with 14 bases between the two germline ends. Germline-derived CDR1 and CDR2 are MGHRA and YSYEKL. CDR3 coding DNA: TGCGCCAGCAGCGATAGCCCGGGTTCAGAGACCCAGTACTTC. Its protein is CASSDSPGSETQYF.

The V call is TRBV7-2, the J call TRBJ1-6; 8 bases agree with TRBD1. Germline V gene sequence: CDR1 SGHTA, CDR2 FQGNSA. The V gene end was trimmed by 3 bases and the J gene end by 8 bases; junction bases not matched to a gene: 9. The CDR3 runs 16 residues. For the CDR3, the DNA is TGTGCCAGCAGCTTTGGCAGGGGGCCCCGTGATTCACCCCTCCACTTT. This codes for CASSFGRGPRDSPLHF.

The chain uses TRBV5-5 and TRBJ2-3, with 12 bases that match TRBD2. Germline loops: CDR1 SGHKS, CDR2 YYEKEE (reference sequence). This CDR3 has 16 amino acids. The V segment lost 2 bases and the J segment 3 bases; nucleotides outside the gene matches: 4. CDR3 residues: CASSFTSGRNTDTQYF. DNA of the CDR3: TGTGCCAGCAGCTTTACTAGCGGGAGGAATACAGATACGCAGTATTTT.

The chain employs TRBV18 and TRBJ2-7, with a possible D match to TRBD2 (6 bases). V was shortened by 3 bases and J by 0 bases, with 15 bases between the two germline ends. The germline V gene encodes CDR1 KGHSH and CDR2 LQKENI. CDR3 length: 16 amino acids. The CDR3 is CASSPEGTFSSYEQYF. CDR3 nucleotide sequence: TGTGCCAGCTCACCGGAGGGGACCTTTAGCTCCTACGAGCAGTACTTC.

This clone was counted a single time. V and J are TRBV7-9 and TRBJ2-7; 8 positions match TRBD2. Germline CDR1 reads SEHNR; CDR2 reads FQNEAQ (reference sequence). This CDR3 is built from 14 residues. The trim removed 5 bases at V and 4 bases at J, leaving 7 bases unmatched. The CDR3 nucleotides are TGTGCCAGCAGCCCCCGGGGGGGGGTTTACGAGCAGTACTTC. The encoded protein is CASSPRGGVYEQYF.

This clone showed up just a few times. V and J are TRBV27 and TRBJ2-1; TRBD1 might be the D (5 bases). Germline values: CDR1 MNHEY, CDR2 SMNVEV (reference sequence). The CDR3 is 16 residues long. V lost 6 bases and J 3 bases, leaving 18 bases between the germline ends. This CDR3 is CASSPTGPLLYNEQFF. CDR3 coding DNA: TGTGCCAGCAGCCCTACAGGACCGCTTCTCTACAATGAGCAGTTCTTC.

V is TRBV18 and J is TRBJ1-2, with a weak D call TRBD1 (5 bases). Germline CDR1 KGHSH, CDR2 LQKENI. Between the trimmed V and J ends, which lost 2 bases and 8 bases, there was a span of 15 bases. The CDR3 is made up of 14 amino acids. The CDR3 DNA is TGTGCCAGCTCACCAGAGGCGGGGACGAGGGGCTACACCTTC. It specifies CASSPEAGTRGYTF.

CDR3 coding DNA: TGTGCCAGCAGCTTCCGACAGATCTTTGGGGAGCAGTACTTC. It is translated as CASSFRQIFGEQYF. V and J are TRBV7-2 and TRBJ2-7, with D tentatively TRBD1 (5 bases). This CDR3 is built from 14 residues. Trimming took off 3 bases at V and 7 bases at J, with 16 bases between the two ends. Per germline, CDR1 SGHTA and CDR2 FQGNSA.

The table lists this clone with a few counts. The identical CDR3 is also encoded by other nucleotide sequences in the sample. The CDR3 sequence: CASSLSGSSYEQYF. DNA of the CDR3: TGTGCCAGCAGTTTAAGCGGGAGTTCCTACGAGCAGTACTTC. The rearrangement links TRBV27 to TRBJ2-7, with 8 bases lining up with TRBD2. The CDR3 is 14 residues long. V lost 2 bases to trimming and J lost 1 base; unmatched junction nucleotides: 1. Germline V gives CDR1 MNHEY, CDR2 SMNVEV (reference sequence).

The rearrangement uses TRBV2 and TRBJ2-1, with D perhaps matching TRBD2 (6 bases). The V end lost 3 bases, the J end lost 2 bases, and 14 bases lay between the germline ends. CDR1 and CDR2 (germline): SNHLY, FYNNEI. The length of the CDR3 is 16 residues. As DNA, the CDR3 is TGTGCCAGCAGTGATGGCGGGAAAGGTCCCTACAATGAGCAGTTCTTC. It specifies CASSDGGKGPYNEQFF. Combining the CDR3 with reference TRBV2 and TRBJ2-1 gives the whole variable domain EPEVTQTPSHQVTQMGQEVILRCVPISNHLYFYWYRQILGQKVEFLVSFYNNEISEKSEIFDDQFSVERPDGSNFTLKIRSTKLEDSAMYFCASSDGGKGPYNEQFFGPGTRLTVL.

The CDR3 nucleotides are TGTGCCAGCCGGACCCACGGGGTTTCCTACAATGAGCAGTTCTTC. Translated, it gives CASRTHGVSYNEQFF. The chain carries TRBV2 and TRBJ2-1; possibly TRBD2 for D (5 bases). The V and J ends lost 8 bases and 1 base respectively, with 15 bases between them. Germline loops: CDR1 SNHLY, CDR2 FYNNEI. The CDR3 contains 15 residues.

The V and J genes are TRBV30 and TRBJ1-3, with TRBD1 matching over 7 bases. The CDR3 is 13 residues long. Per germline, CDR1 GTSNPN and CDR2 SVGIG (reference sequence). J lost 3 bases, V lost 5 bases, and 4 bases had no gene match. This CDR3 is CAWDRVVGNTIYF. CDR3 DNA: TGTGCCTGGGACAGGGTGGTTGGAAACACCATATATTTT.